Each of the 27 T cell receptor beta chains below was sequenced from the same sample in a study of OX40 agonist ivuxolimab in advanced cancers. Clones were sequenced by immunoSEQ multiplex PCR, and TCRdb holds only the in-frame ones, with some missing. The top ten clones hold 0.55% to 0.7% of a sample with roughly 80,000 clones, 90% of them seen once. The sample consisted of CD4+ or CD8+ T cells sorted from blood, taken in a trial of the OX40 agonist ivuxolimab. Every receptor here comes from an adult with an advanced solid tumor such as melanoma, head and neck, liver or kidney cancer.

The chain employs TRBV19 and TRBJ2-5, with 7 bases aligning to TRBD1. The V gene end was trimmed by 5 bases and the J gene end by 5 bases; junction bases not matched to a gene: 5. CDR3 length equals 13 residues. Germline V gives CDR1 LNHDA, CDR2 SQIVND (reference sequence). The DNA for the CDR3 is TGTGCCAGTAGTTACAGGGGCGGGGAGACCCAGTACTTC. Protein product: CASSYRGGETQYF.

The sample holds a few counts of this clone. The chain employs TRBV2 and TRBJ1-5, with 8 bases aligning to TRBD1. CDR1 is SNHLY and CDR2 is FYNNEI in the germline V gene. The CDR3 is 14 residues long. The V and J ends lost 5 bases and 7 bases, in that order; junction bases with no gene match: 7. CDR3 in amino acids: CASSKTGAKQPQHF. Here the CDR3 DNA reads TGTGCCAGCAGTAAGACAGGGGCGAAGCAGCCCCAGCATTTT.

The chain uses TRBV4-3 and TRBJ2-3, with 8 bases aligning to TRBD2. With 2 bases clipped from V and 4 bases from J, the junction kept 5 bases outside the gene matches. The germline gives CDR1 LGHNA, CDR2 YSLEER. The CDR3 runs 15 residues. Here the CDR3 reads CASSQSGSGSDTQYF. DNA of the CDR3: TGCGCCAGCAGCCAAAGCGGGAGTGGCTCAGATACGCAGTATTTT.

The V call is TRBV28, the J call TRBJ1-1; D is unclear. Trimming removed 7 bases from V and 5 bases from J, with 20 bases in between. The germline V gene encodes CDR1 MDHEN and CDR2 SYDVKM. The length of the CDR3 is 15 residues. Here the CDR3 reads CASTRRSRLWTEAFF. DNA for the CDR3: TGTGCCAGCACCCGAAGGAGCAGGCTATGGACTGAAGCTTTCTTT. Looking up the rest from reference TRBV28 and TRBJ1-1 gives the full variable domain: DVKVTQSSRYLVKRTGEKVFLECVQDMDHENMFWYRQDPGLGLRLIYFSYDVKMKEKGDIPEGYSVSREKKERFSLILESASTNQTSMYLCASTRRSRLWTEAFFGQGTRLTVV.

This clone was counted once. J is TRBJ2-7 and V is TRBV10-3; TRBD1 aligns across 9 bases. The length of the CDR3 is 12 residues. With V trimmed by 10 bases and J by 8 bases, 9 bases remained unmatched. The V gene's germline CDR1 is ENHRY and CDR2 SYGVKD. CDR3 in amino acids: CATRGGQGKQYF. The CDR3 DNA reads as TGTGCCACAAGAGGCGGACAGGGGAAGCAGTACTTC.

The chain links TRBV29-1 to TRBJ2-7; maybe TRBD1 (6 bases). Germline assignment: CDR1 SQVTM and CDR2 ANQGSEA. The CDR3 totals 12 residues. V gave up 4 bases and J gave up 3 bases, with 10 bases separating them. CDR3 coding DNA: TGCAGCGTTGCGCAACAGGGCTACGAGCAGTACTTC. Amino acid sequence: CSVAQQGYEQYF.

The CDR3 spells CASSLNMGTEAFF. Written as DNA, the CDR3 is TGTGCCAGCAGTCTCAACATGGGCACTGAAGCTTTCTTT. The chain carries TRBV7-2 and TRBJ1-1; D uncertain. Trimming stripped 6 bases from V and 4 bases from J, with 12 bases between. CDR1 and CDR2 (germline): SGHTA, FQGNSA. The CDR3 totals 13 residues.

This chain joins TRBV6-1 and TRBJ2-3, with 7 positions matching TRBD2. CDR3 length: 16 amino acids. Germline CDR1 is MNHNS and CDR2 is SASEGT. V shed 0 bases and J 0 bases; nucleotides not matched to a gene: 3. The chain's CDR3 is CASSEAAGASTDTQYF. The CDR3 nucleotides are TGTGCCAGCAGTGAAGCGGCGGGAGCGAGCACAGATACGCAGTATTTT.

This clone showed up just once. The rearrangement uses TRBV19 and TRBJ2-6; tentative D call: TRBD2 (7 bases). This CDR3 comprises 15 residues. Trimming pared 3 bases from V and 6 bases from J, leaving 12 bases between. Germline V gene data show CDR1 as LNHDA and CDR2 as SQIVND (reference sequence). This CDR3 reads CASSIRGAVANVLTF. The CDR3 DNA reads as TGTGCCAGTAGTATCCGGGGGGCAGTGGCCAACGTCCTGACTTTC.

The chain recombines TRBV7-2 with TRBJ2-1; 7 bases fit TRBD2. Germline V gene data show CDR1 as SGHTA and CDR2 as FQGNSA. The CDR3 covers 16 residues. J gave up 5 bases and V 3 bases, and 10 bases lay outside the gene matches. The CDR3 region has the DNA TGTGCCAGCAGCTTTCGTCGAGCGGGGTTTAACAATGAGCAGTTCTTC. It codes for CASSFRRAGFNNEQFF.

The table lists this clone with a few counts. The chain joins TRBV2 to TRBJ2-5, with 7 nucleotides matching TRBD1. V trimming: 3 bases; J trimming: 3 bases; junction bases outside the gene matches: 4. The CDR3 runs 14 residues. Germline V gene lookup returns CDR1 SNHLY and CDR2 FYNNEI. CDR3 sequence reads: CASSETGQKETQYF. The CDR3 nucleotides read TGTGCCAGCAGTGAGACGGGACAGAAAGAGACCCAGTACTTC.

V and J are TRBV19 and TRBJ2-5; either TRBD1 or TRBD2 may supply D (5 bases each). TRBJ2-7 explains the end of the DNA better; the J call may be wrong. The CDR3 is made up of 13 amino acids. The germline V gene has CDR1 LNHDA and CDR2 SQIVND (reference sequence). The CDR3 loop reads CASRQRPTYEQYF. In DNA, the CDR3 is TGTGCCAGCCGACAGCGGCCGACCTACGAGCAGTACTTC.

This clone was counted a few times. J is TRBJ1-1 and V is TRBV9; D is ambiguous. V was cut by 4 bases and J by 3 bases, with 13 bases left in between. The germline CDR1 and CDR2 sequences are SGDLS and YYNGEE. The CDR3 has 14 amino acids. DNA for the CDR3: TGTGCCAGCAGCCCCTCCATTAGTTACACTGAAGCTTTCTTT. Amino acid sequence: CASSPSISYTEAFF.

The chain is built from TRBV18 and TRBJ1-4; the D gene is possibly TRBD1 (6 bases). Germline values: CDR1 KGHSH, CDR2 LQKENI. The CDR3 is 15 amino acids. Trimming took 4 bases from V and 1 from J, leaving 10 bases between them. The CDR3 loop reads CASSLGTLTNEKLFF. The CDR3 DNA reads TGTGCCAGCTCACTTGGGACACTAACTAATGAAAAACTGTTTTTT.

V usage is TRBV7-9 and J usage is TRBJ1-2; a possible D gene is TRBD1 (5 bases). CDR3 length equals 15 residues. V lost 1 base and J 8 bases, leaving 17 bases between the germline ends. CDR1 is SEHNR and CDR2 is FQNEAQ in the germline V gene (reference sequence). CDR3 amino acids: CASSLGLQVVGGYTF. The CDR3 bases are TGTGCCAGCAGCTTAGGTTTACAGGTAGTAGGCGGCTACACCTTC.

CDR3 nucleotides: TGTGCCAGCAGCTTAGTCGCGGGAGAGACCCAGTACTTC. Its translation is CASSLVAGETQYF. This sequence joins TRBV11-2 and TRBJ2-5, with a possible D match to TRBD2 (5 bases). The CDR3 length is 13 residues. Germline V lookup: CDR1 SGHAT, CDR2 FQNNGV. V lost 1 base and J 4 bases, leaving 7 bases between the germline ends.

This rearrangement joins TRBV28 to TRBJ1-1; D is undetermined. V gave up 6 bases and J gave up 7 bases, with 9 bases separating them. CDR3 length: 11 amino acids. The germline V gene encodes CDR1 MDHEN and CDR2 SYDVKM. The CDR3 reads CASSLGNEAFF. In DNA, the CDR3 is TGTGCCAGCAGCCTGGGGAATGAAGCTTTCTTT. Full variable domain (remainder filled in from reference TRBV28 and TRBJ1-1): DVKVTQSSRYLVKRTGEKVFLECVQDMDHENMFWYRQDPGLGLRLIYFSYDVKMKEKGDIPEGYSVSREKKERFSLILESASTNQTSMYLCASSLGNEAFFGQGTRLTVV.

This clone was detected only a few times. V gene TRBV6-1 combines with J gene TRBJ2-7, with a possible D match to TRBD2 (6 bases). The CDR3 sequence is 13 residues long. Trimming pared 8 bases from V and 3 bases from J, leaving 14 bases between. CDR1 is MNHNS and CDR2 is SASEGT in the germline V gene. The CDR3 sequence is CASLIGGGYEQYF. The CDR3, as DNA: TGTGCCAGCTTGATCGGGGGTGGCTACGAGCAGTACTTC.

This chain joins TRBV27 and TRBJ2-1, with TRBD2 matching 8 bases. This CDR3 spans 14 amino acids. From germline, CDR1 is MNHEY and CDR2 SMNVEV (reference sequence). Trimming took 7 bases from V and 7 from J; bases not matched to a gene: 9. The CDR3 loop is CASKERTSSNEQFF. In nucleotides, the CDR3 is TGTGCCAGCAAGGAACGGACTAGCTCAAATGAGCAGTTCTTC.

The rearrangement uses TRBV5-1 and TRBJ2-1, with TRBD2 identical over 10 bases. V lost 3 bases, J lost 2 bases, and 17 bases stayed unmatched. The CDR3 sequence is 20 residues long. From germline, CDR1 is SGHRS and CDR2 YFSETQ. DNA of the CDR3: TGCGCCAGCAGCTACGAGCGGGAGGGCCTATGGGCTGTGGCCTACAATGAGCAGTTCTTC. It yields the protein CASSYEREGLWAVAYNEQFF.

The chain recombines TRBV15 with TRBJ2-5; tentatively, D is TRBD1 (5 bases). The V gene's germline CDR1 is LNHNV and CDR2 YYDKDF (reference sequence). The V end was cut by 3 bases, the J end by 2 bases, with 7 bases between. CDR3 size: 13 residues. The CDR3 DNA is TGTGCCACCAGCAGGGACACACAAGAGACCCAGTACTTC. This codes for CATSRDTQETQYF.

This rearrangement joins TRBV7-2 to TRBJ2-5, with no clear D. The germline V and J ends were trimmed by 4 bases and 1 base, with 10 bases remaining between them. Per germline, CDR1 SGHTA and CDR2 FQGNSA. The CDR3 has 14 residues. The CDR3 protein is CASSSDSGQETQYF. In nucleotides, the CDR3 is TGTGCCAGCAGCTCCGACTCAGGCCAAGAGACCCAGTACTTC.

This clone was detected a few times. This chain connects TRBV5-1 to TRBJ2-2; no clear D. The germline CDR1 and CDR2 sequences are SGHRS and YFSETQ. This CDR3 has 17 residues. V dropped 0 bases and J dropped 5 bases, with 17 bases sitting between them. CDR3 bases: TGCGCCAGCAGCTTGGGATTAAGTCACGCACAGACCGGGGAGCTGTTTTTT. As protein: CASSLGLSHAQTGELFF.

This chain links TRBV25-1 with TRBJ2-1; TRBD1 might be the D (6 bases). Germline V gives CDR1 MGHDK, CDR2 SYGVNS. The CDR3 has 13 amino acids. The V end was cut by 6 bases, the J end by 3 bases, with 9 bases between. The CDR3 DNA reads as TGTGCCAGCAGGGACAGAGACTACAATGAGCAGTTCTTC. Translated, it gives CASRDRDYNEQFF. Complete variable domain (other parts from reference TRBV25-1 and TRBJ2-1): EADIYQTPRYLVIGTGKKITLECSQTMGHDKMYWYQQDPGMELHLIHYSYGVNSTEKGDLSSESTVSRIRTEHFPLTLESARPSHTSQYLCASRDRDYNEQFFGPGTRLTVL.

The chain employs TRBV7-9 and TRBJ1-2, with D possibly TRBD1 on 6 matching bases. The CDR3 has 13 residues. V lost 2 bases and J lost 4, with 8 bases in between. Germline CDR1 and CDR2: SEHNR and FQNEAQ (reference sequence). The CDR3 nucleotides read TGTGCCAGCAGCTTACAGGGGAGCTATGGCTACACCTTC. Translation: CASSLQGSYGYTF.

V is TRBV7-3 and J is TRBJ2-1; D possibly corresponds to TRBD1 (5 bases). Germline assignment: CDR1 SGHTA and CDR2 FQGTGA. The CDR3 totals 13 residues. Between the trimmed V and J ends, which lost 5 bases and 9 bases, there was a span of 14 bases. The CDR3 DNA is TGTGCCAGCAGCACTAAATCAGGGCGTGAGCAGTTCTTC. It yields the protein CASSTKSGREQFF.

This chain uses TRBV5-6 with TRBJ1-4, with unresolved D. This CDR3 comprises 16 residues. V lost 3 bases and J 8 bases, leaving 20 bases between the germline ends. Per germline, CDR1 SGHDT and CDR2 YYEEEE. The CDR3 reads CASSWGLNAENEKLFF. The CDR3 DNA follows: TGTGCCAGCAGCTGGGGATTGAACGCTGAAAACGAAAAACTGTTTTTT.